Following are 3 T cell receptor beta chains from one sample sequenced in a study of cytomegalovirus exposure and HLA in healthy donors (dated by TCRdb to between 2016 and 2019). The library was prepared using the immunoSEQ multiplex PCR assay. For the multiplex PCR, a mixture combining 60 forward primers for TCR Vbeta segments and 13 reverse primers for TCR Jbeta segments was used. This is the immuneACCESS table as TCRdb keeps it, with only in-frame sequences that have V and J called. A part of the clones is gone; compared with another copy, unresolved V genes explain less than half, and the rest is unexplained. The sample profile shows some 150,000 clones; 76% of them were found once. The ten largest clonotypes hold approximately 1.8% of the sample. The sequenced sample was PBMCs. These receptors were obtained from a female donor in good health and CMV-seropositive.

This clone was observed a handful of times. This rearrangement joins TRBV2 to TRBJ1-2; D might be TRBD1 (6 bases). The ends were cut back, 4 bases at V and 8 bases at J, with 14 bases in the middle. CDR1 is SNHLY, CDR2 FYNNEI, per germline. This CDR3 contains 13 residues. CDR3 region: CASSGNPGAGYTF. The CDR3 DNA is TGTGCCAGCAGTGGGAACCCAGGGGCCGGCTACACCTTC.

The chain employs TRBV5-1 and TRBJ2-2; D not certain. V lost 0 bases and J lost 1, with 7 bases in between. Germline V CDR1 and CDR2: SGHRS, YFSETQ. The CDR3 totals 15 residues. CDR3 DNA sequence: TGCGCCAGCAGCTTGGACATAATGAACACCGGGGAGCTGTTTTTT. Residues: CASSLDIMNTGELFF.

The V call is TRBV7-9, the J call TRBJ1-4; tentatively, D is TRBD1 (5 bases). CDR3 size: 12 residues. Germline CDR1 SEHNR, CDR2 FQNEAQ (reference sequence). Trimming shortened V by 2 bases and J by 8 bases, and 6 bases separated the two germline ends. In DNA form, the CDR3 reads TGTGCCAGCAGCTTATCAGGGGAAAAACTGTTTTTT. Protein: CASSLSGEKLFF.